The TCR beta chain described here comes from a study of shared clonotypes between healthy human individuals. Study findings and constraints: Blood alone was sampled, and tissue repertoires likely differ. An expected dependence of interdonor clonotype sharing on sequencing depth was noted.

Using immunoSEQ multiplex PCR, the repertoire was profiled, and TCRdb retains in-frame clones only, with some absent. The sample records about 650,000 clones, over 95% being singletons. V gave up 1 base and J gave up 4 bases, with 18 bases separating them. CDR3 length: 18 residues. Germline V gene sequence: CDR1 SGDLS, CDR2 YYNGEE. As regards this clone: Antigen unknown.

Terminally differentiated effector memory CD45RA+ cells were excluded by CCR7 positive selection of CD45RO-negative cells. Donors were healthy HIV-negative adults without recent acute infections or vaccinations. The material sequenced was naive CD8+ T cells sorted from blood. This TCR was recovered from a woman aged 25 to 39 in good health. The chain combines TRBV9 with TRBJ2-6, with D perhaps being TRBD1 or TRBD2 (6 bases each). This CDR3 is CASSVKKAGEVGANVLTF. Here the CDR3 DNA reads TGTGCCAGCAGCGTAAAAAAGGCAGGGGAGGTAGGGGCCAACGTCCTGACTTTC.